One and the same sample provided the 19 T cell receptor beta chains below, sequenced in a study of blood T cell repertoires in COVID-19. Data came from immunoSEQ multiplex PCR; TCRdb stores just in-frame clones and leaves some out. This sample has roughly 70,000 clones, with around 90% found just once. Sequencing used peripheral blood. The source is a woman older than 75 with active COVID-19.

V usage is TRBV7-3 and J usage is TRBJ2-1; the D gene is possibly TRBD2 (5 bases). The CDR3 length is 12 residues. Germline assignment: CDR1 SGHTA and CDR2 FQGTGA. Trimming left V 0 bases short and J 11 bases short, with 8 bases between. The chain's CDR3 is CASSLTNGKQFF. The CDR3 nucleotides read TGTGCCAGCAGCTTAACGAACGGGAAGCAGTTCTTC.

The chain employs TRBV2 and TRBJ2-7; 9 positions match TRBD2. The CDR3 contains 15 residues. The germline CDR1 and CDR2 sequences are SNHLY and FYNNEI. The J segment lost 6 bases and the V segment lost 7 bases, leaving 13 bases of the junction unmatched. The CDR3 protein is CASNPFSGSLGEQYF. CDR3 nucleotide sequence: TGTGCCAGCAACCCATTTAGCGGGAGCCTGGGCGAGCAGTACTTC. The full variable domain, in which reference TRBV2 and TRBJ2-7 provide the parts outside the CDR3, is EPEVTQTPSHQVTQMGQEVILRCVPISNHLYFYWYRQILGQKVEFLVSFYNNEISEKSEIFDDQFSVERPDGSNFTLKIRSTKLEDSAMYFCASNPFSGSLGEQYFGPGTRLTVT.

The chain is built from TRBV28 and TRBJ2-7, with D possibly TRBD1 on 5 matching bases. Trimming took 7 bases from V and 3 from J, leaving 22 bases between them. This CDR3 is 16 amino acids long. CDR1 and CDR2 (germline): MDHEN, SYDVKM. CDR3 region: CASKPAIGRGGYEQYF. The CDR3 nucleotides read TGTGCCAGCAAGCCGGCCATAGGTAGGGGCGGCTACGAGCAGTACTTC.

This chain uses TRBV7-2 with TRBJ2-5; no clear D gene. Trimming pared 5 bases from V and 6 bases from J, leaving 10 bases between. The CDR3 loop spans 12 amino acids. The V gene's germline CDR1 is SGHTA and CDR2 FQGNSA. The CDR3 region has the DNA TGTGCCAGCAGCCTGGGCCCGCAGACCCAGTACTTC. It codes for CASSLGPQTQYF.

The rearrangement joins TRBV28 to TRBJ1-2; D is possibly TRBD1 (6 bases). From germline, CDR1 is MDHEN and CDR2 SYDVKM. Trimming took 7 bases from V and 8 from J, leaving 14 bases between them. The CDR3 length is 12 residues. The CDR3 loop reads CASTRQEGGYTF. The DNA for the CDR3 is TGTGCCAGCACCCGACAGGAAGGAGGCTACACCTTC.

The V and J genes are TRBV11-2 and TRBJ2-1; 8 nucleotides agree with TRBD2. CDR1 is SGHAT and CDR2 is FQNNGV in the germline V gene. Losses at the gene ends were 5 bases for V and 5 bases for J; bases not matched to a gene: 8. This CDR3 spans 15 amino acids. The CDR3 DNA sequence: TGTGCCAGCAGCCCTGCCTTAGCGGGAAACAATGAGCAGTTCTTC. Amino acid sequence: CASSPALAGNNEQFF.

The chain has TRBV28 and TRBJ1-2; 8 positions agree with TRBD1. The CDR3 extends over 14 amino acids. The germline V gene encodes CDR1 MDHEN and CDR2 SYDVKM. V lost 4 bases to trimming and J lost 4 bases; unmatched junction nucleotides: 5. The CDR3 DNA reads as TGTGCCAGCAGTTCGACAGGGGCTGGCTATGGCTACACCTTC. It translates to CASSSTGAGYGYTF.

V is TRBV28 and J is TRBJ1-5; D ambiguous. V was pared by 2 bases and J by 5 bases, with 16 bases between. This CDR3 contains 16 residues. Per the germline V gene, CDR1 is MDHEN and CDR2 is SYDVKM. In nucleotides, the CDR3 is TGTGCCAGCAGTTTACCGGCGGCCCAGAAGGATCAGCCCCAGCATTTT. Translated, it gives CASSLPAAQKDQPQHF.

CDR3 bases: TGCAGCGTCGTACCGGGACTAGCGGGAGGGTTTAACAATGAGCAGTTCTTC. Encoded protein: CSVVPGLAGGFNNEQFF. The chain uses TRBV29-1 and TRBJ2-1; 16 bases fit TRBD2. V shed 6 bases and J 5 bases; nucleotides not matched to a gene: 10. CDR1 and CDR2 (germline): SQVTM, ANQGSEA. There are 17 residues in the CDR3.

This chain connects TRBV28 to TRBJ1-2; a possible D gene is TRBD1 (6 bases). Germline CDR1 reads MDHEN; CDR2 reads SYDVKM. V was cut by 6 bases and J by 1 base, with 12 bases left in between. The CDR3 covers 14 residues. The DNA of the CDR3 is TGTGCCAGCAGGCTCAGGGGCTTTAACTATGGCTACACCTTC. It yields the protein CASRLRGFNYGYTF.

This clone has a single count. The rearrangement uses TRBV5-1 and TRBJ2-7; possible D gene TRBD2, 5 bases. Germline V lookup: CDR1 SGHRS, CDR2 YFSETQ. V was clipped by 1 base and J by 7 bases, with 12 bases between them. The CDR3 is 13 amino acids. CDR3 residues: CASSLTADGEQYF. CDR3 DNA sequence: TGCGCCAGCAGCTTGACAGCGGATGGTGAGCAGTACTTC. Together with reference TRBV5-1 and TRBJ2-7, the CDR3 gives the full variable domain: KAGVTQTPRYLIKTRGQQVTLSCSPISGHRSVSWYQQTPGQGLQFLFEYFSETQRNKGNFPGRFSGRQFSNSRSEMNVSTLELGDSALYLCASSLTADGEQYFGPGTRLTVT.

The chain uses TRBV5-1 and TRBJ2-1; no clear D. Germline CDR1 SGHRS, CDR2 YFSETQ. The CDR3 sequence is 14 residues long. Trimming took off 4 bases at V and 0 bases at J, with 8 bases between the two ends. As DNA, the CDR3 is TGCGCCAGCAGCCGGGTCATCTCCTACAATGAGCAGTTCTTC. Its translation is CASSRVISYNEQFF. The entire variable domain, with the rest obtained from reference TRBV5-1 and TRBJ2-1, is as follows: KAGVTQTPRYLIKTRGQQVTLSCSPISGHRSVSWYQQTPGQGLQFLFEYFSETQRNKGNFPGRFSGRQFSNSRSEMNVSTLELGDSALYLCASSRVISYNEQFFGPGTRLTVL.

The rearrangement uses TRBV5-4 and TRBJ2-3, with unresolved D. The germline V gene has CDR1 SGHNT and CDR2 YYREEE (reference sequence). V was trimmed by 0 bases and J by 2 bases, leaving 7 bases between them. CDR3 size: 14 residues. Written as DNA, the CDR3 is TGTGCCAGCAGCTTGGGCAGGTACACAGATACGCAGTATTTT. Translation gives CASSLGRYTDTQYF.

J is TRBJ2-5 and V is TRBV15; the D is unclear. CDR3 length: 15 residues. Between the trimmed V and J ends, which lost 5 bases and 3 bases, there was a span of 16 bases. CDR1 and CDR2 (germline): LNHNV, YYDKDF (reference sequence). Here the CDR3 reads CATSAQLSVKETQYF. For the CDR3, the DNA is TGTGCCACCAGCGCCCAACTCTCGGTTAAAGAGACCCAGTACTTC.

The chain is built from TRBV6-5 and TRBJ1-2, with D perhaps TRBD1 (6 bases). Germline CDR1 and CDR2: MNHEY and SVGAGI. The CDR3 length is 15 residues. With 5 bases removed from V and 3 bases from J, the gap between germline ends came to 16 bases. This CDR3 reads CASSKQQGVDYGYTF. As DNA, the CDR3 is TGTGCCAGCAGTAAGCAACAGGGAGTGGACTATGGCTACACCTTC.

This clone was detected only a few times. This rearrangement joins TRBV11-3 to TRBJ2-1, with 13 bases matching TRBD2. CDR1 and CDR2 from the germline V gene are SGHNT and YENEEA. The V and J ends lost 4 bases and 6 bases, in that order; junction bases with no gene match: 3. The length of the CDR3 is 15 residues. The CDR3 nucleotides are TGTGCCAGCAGCTCCCGGACTAGCGGGAGCAATGAGCAGTTCTTC. Protein product: CASSSRTSGSNEQFF. The whole variable domain, remainder taken from reference TRBV11-3 and TRBJ2-1, is EAGVVQSPRYKIIEKKQPVAFWCNPISGHNTLYWYLQNLGQGPELLIRYENEEAVDDSQLPKDRFSAERLKGVDSTLKIQPAELGDSAVYLCASSSRTSGSNEQFFGPGTRLTVL.

CDR3 amino acids: CASSLSPGTAYNEQFF. CDR3 nucleotide sequence: TGCGCCAGCAGCTTGAGTCCCGGGACAGCTTACAATGAGCAGTTCTTC. The rearrangement joins TRBV5-1 to TRBJ2-1, with 7 bases matching TRBD1. This CDR3 spans 16 amino acids. CDR1 is SGHRS and CDR2 is YFSETQ in the germline V gene. J lost 4 bases, V lost 1 base, and 8 bases had no gene match.

The rearrangement links TRBV27 to TRBJ1-1, with D maybe TRBD1 (6 bases). The CDR3 length is 13 residues. Germline lookup yields CDR1 MNHEY and CDR2 SMNVEV (reference sequence). Trimming stripped 6 bases from V and 2 bases from J, with 10 bases between. CDR3 sequence reads: CASSYRVNTEAFF. CDR3 DNA: TGTGCCAGCAGCTACAGGGTAAACACTGAAGCTTTCTTT.

The chain uses TRBV28 and TRBJ2-3; no firm D call. Germline CDR1 reads MDHEN; CDR2 reads SYDVKM. The CDR3 loop spans 12 amino acids. V was pared by 3 bases and J by 2 bases, with 3 bases between. CDR3 sequence reads: CASSFYTDTQYF. In DNA, the CDR3 is TGTGCCAGCAGTTTCTACACAGATACGCAGTATTTT.